The T cell receptor beta chain described here comes from a study of T cell repertoires in cytomegalovirus infection. Study at large: Based on public TCR beta signatures, there were indications of CMV infection and of a matching HLA type. Study-wide results and caveats: There were carriers of CMV plus the relevant HLA, and cumulative public TCR beta family frequency identified them.

TCRdb analysed the reads with MiXCR anew, one entry per CDR3 protein. The repertoire holds about 920,000 distinct CDR3 sequences, with around 32% as singletons. Turning to this clonotype: Its antigen is unidentified.

The CDR3 covers 20 residues. CDR1 is SGHDN and CDR2 is FVKESK in the germline V gene. Trimming stripped 0 bases from V and 2 bases from J, with 20 bases between. The chain is built from TRBV14 and TRBJ2-6, with D uncertain. The material sequenced was cultured CD8+ T cells from PBMCs, taken from culture after CMV antigen stimulation. The TCR sequence derives from a human donor in good health (CMV status not recorded). Some clones in this sample may be carry-over from other donors' samples. This CDR3 reads CASSQEGQTHRDTGANVLTF. The CDR3 DNA follows: TGTGCCAGCAGCCAAGAGGGTCAAACTCATCGTGACACTGGGGCCAACGTCCTGACTTTC.